This is a list of T cell receptor beta chains from one sample in a study of T cell responses to AZD1222 COVID-19 vaccine. The protocol was immunoSEQ multiplex PCR, while the TCRdb copy is restricted to in-frame clones and leaves out a portion. The sample holds 100,000 or so clones; roughly 87% are singletons and the top ten take approximately 15%. Source: peripheral blood, taken on day 0 of AZD1222 vaccination. The source of these receptors is an adult in good health. The CDR3 runs from the conserved cysteine through the conserved F or W. A D gene is named only where the DNA matches it firmly. The size field is filled for only some rows; it gives once, few, many or a size class.

size: NA; D: NA; V: TRBV28; length: 16; J: TRBJ1-5; DNA: TGTGCCAGCAGCCTCTGGGTGGGGTATGAGGATCAGCCCCAGCATTTT; CDR3: CASSLWVGYEDQPQHF
size: once; D: NA; V: TRBV11-3; length: 15; J: TRBJ2-1; DNA: TGTGCCAGCAGCTTAGATTCTCAGCCCTACAATGAGCAGTTCTTC; CDR3: CASSLDSQPYNEQFF
size: NA; D: TRBD1; V: TRBV5-1; length: 15; J: TRBJ1-4; DNA: TGCGCCAGCAGCTTGGGGGACAGGGCTAATGAAAAACTGTTTTTT; CDR3: CASSLGDRANEKLFF
size: NA; D: NA; V: TRBV6-5; length: 12; J: TRBJ1-1; DNA: TGTGCCAGCAGTTACGGGGGTACTGAAGCTTTCTTT; CDR3: CASSYGGTEAFF
size: NA; D: NA; V: TRBV27; length: 13; J: TRBJ1-2; DNA: TGTGCCAGCAGTTCCGGACAGTTCAGGAGCTACACCTTC; CDR3: CASSSGQFRSYTF
size: NA; D: TRBD1; V: TRBV28; length: 17; J: TRBJ1-2; DNA: TGTGCCAGCAGTTTGGCGCCCGAACAGGGGGGCGACTATGGCTACACCTTC; CDR3: CASSLAPEQGGDYGYTF
size: NA; D: NA; V: TRBV10-3; length: 16; J: TRBJ2-4; DNA: TGTGCCATCAGTGAGTCTAGGGATGTGAGCAAAAACATTCAGTACTTC; CDR3: CAISESRDVSKNIQYF
size: medium-sized; D: NA; V: TRBV5-4; length: 11; J: TRBJ2-3; DNA: TGTGCCAGCAGCTTCACAGATACGCAGTATTTT; CDR3: CASSFTDTQYF
size: NA; D: NA; V: TRBV6-5; length: 11; J: TRBJ2-1; DNA: TGTGCCAGCAACCCCCCAGGCGAGCAGTTCTTC; CDR3: CASNPPGEQFF
size: NA; D: NA; V: TRBV5-4; length: 16; J: TRBJ2-3; DNA: TGTGCCAGCAGCAAGGGGGGGGAGTCCAGCACAGATACGCAGTATTTT; CDR3: CASSKGGESSTDTQYF
size: NA; D: NA; V: TRBV5-5; length: 14; J: TRBJ1-6; DNA: TGTGCCAGCAGCTTGCAGGGTCCCAATTCACCCCTCCACTTT; CDR3: CASSLQGPNSPLHF
size: NA; D: TRBD2; V: TRBV27; length: 15; J: TRBJ2-7; DNA: TGTGCCAGCAGTTCGCAAGCTAGCGGGAGCTACGAGCAGTACTTC; CDR3: CASSSQASGSYEQYF
size: NA; D: NA; V: TRBV4-1; length: 16; J: TRBJ2-3; DNA: TGCGCCAGCAGCGAAGGGACCGGGCCCGAGGGGGATACGCAGTATTTT; CDR3: CASSEGTGPEGDTQYF
size: NA; D: TRBD1; V: TRBV7-8; length: 14; J: TRBJ2-5; DNA: TGTGCCAGCAGCTTTGGTCAGGGGGAAGAGACCCAGTACTTC; CDR3: CASSFGQGEETQYF
size: NA; D: TRBD2; V: TRBV5-4; length: 18; J: TRBJ2-7; DNA: TGTGCCAGCAGCTTGGGGGGACTAGCGGGAGCCCGCTCCTACGAGCAGTACTTC; CDR3: CASSLGGLAGARSYEQYF
size: NA; D: NA; V: TRBV5-1; length: 15; J: TRBJ1-4; DNA: TGCGCCAGCAGCTTGCTCGGCCGGCCGACTGAAAAACTGTTTTTT; CDR3: CASSLLGRPTEKLFF
size: NA; D: NA; V: TRBV5-1; length: 13; J: TRBJ1-1; DNA: TGCGCCAGCAGCTCCAGGGAGGACACTGAAGCTTTCTTT; CDR3: CASSSREDTEAFF
size: NA; D: NA; V: TRBV28; length: 14; J: TRBJ2-5; DNA: TGTGCCAGCACCAATATCAAGGGTGAAGAGACCCAGTACTTC; CDR3: CASTNIKGEETQYF
size: NA; D: NA; V: TRBV6-1; length: 17; J: TRBJ1-1; DNA: TGTGCCAGCAGTGAACCCCCTGGGGGTGTCATGAACACTGAAGCTTTCTTT; CDR3: CASSEPPGGVMNTEAFF
size: NA; D: NA; V: TRBV7-9; length: 16; J: TRBJ2-1; DNA: TGTGCCAGCAAAGTTCTCCTTGACTGGTCCGCGGGGGAGCAGTTCTTC; CDR3: CASKVLLDWSAGEQFF
size: once; D: NA; V: TRBV5-1; length: 14; J: TRBJ2-3; DNA: TGCGCCAGCAGCTTTGTGGGGGACGCAGATACGCAGTATTTT; CDR3: CASSFVGDADTQYF
size: NA; D: TRBD2; V: TRBV3-1/TRBV3-2; length: 17; J: TRBJ2-3; DNA: TGTGCCAGCAGCGGGACTAGCGGGGCCCTTTTCACAGATACGCAGTATTTT; CDR3: CASSGTSGALFTDTQYF
size: NA; D: TRBD2; V: TRBV11-3; length: 15; J: TRBJ2-2; DNA: TGTGCCAGCAGCCTAGCGGGAGTGGGAACCGGGGAGCTGTTTTTT; CDR3: CASSLAGVGTGELFF
size: NA; D: NA; V: TRBV15; length: 14; J: TRBJ2-5; DNA: TGTGCCACCAGCAGAGAGCGGGAAGTAGAGACCCAGTACTTC; CDR3: CATSREREVETQYF
size: NA; D: TRBD1; V: TRBV18; length: 15; J: TRBJ2-7; DNA: TGTGCCAGCTCACCACCGGGACAGGGTGCCTACGAGCAGTACTTC; CDR3: CASSPPGQGAYEQYF
size: NA; D: NA; V: TRBV18; length: 12; J: TRBJ1-1; DNA: TGTGCCAGCTCACCTCGTTTGACTGAAGCTTTCTTT; CDR3: CASSPRLTEAFF
size: NA; D: NA; V: TRBV6-5; length: 13; J: TRBJ1-4; DNA: TGTGCCAGCATCGGCCTCCCAGGGGAAAAACTGTTTTTT; CDR3: CASIGLPGEKLFF
size: NA; D: NA; V: TRBV11-3; length: 14; J: TRBJ2-2; DNA: TGTGCCAGCAGCTTTAGGCAGAACACCGGGGAGCTGTTTTTT; CDR3: CASSFRQNTGELFF
size: NA; D: TRBD2; V: TRBV9; length: 18; J: TRBJ2-2; DNA: TGTGCCAGCAGCGTAGAGGAGTTAGCGGGAGTTCATACCGGGGAGCTGTTTTTT; CDR3: CASSVEELAGVHTGELFF
size: once; D: TRBD1; V: TRBV3-1/TRBV3-2; length: 15; J: TRBJ1-2; DNA: TGTGCCAGCAGCCAAAGAACAGGGGGCCCATATGGCTACACCTTC; CDR3: CASSQRTGGPYGYTF
size: NA; D: TRBD2; V: TRBV11-3; length: 16; J: TRBJ2-1; DNA: TGTGCCAGCAGGGGCTCGCGGGAGGCCCCCCATGGTGAGCAGTTCTTC; CDR3: CASRGSREAPHGEQFF
size: NA; D: NA; V: TRBV7-9; length: 15; J: TRBJ1-4; DNA: TGTGCCAGCAGCTCTCAGGGGCTTGGCAGTGAAAAACTGTTTTTT; CDR3: CASSSQGLGSEKLFF
size: few; D: NA; V: TRBV29-1; length: 13; J: TRBJ1-1; DNA: TGCAGCGTTACAGTTTGGGGGGCTACTGAAGCTTTCTTT; CDR3: CSVTVWGATEAFF
size: NA; D: NA; V: TRBV7-9; length: 16; J: TRBJ1-4; DNA: TGTGCCAGCAGCTTAAAAGGGGGGGCAACTAATGAAAAACTGTTTTTT; CDR3: CASSLKGGATNEKLFF
size: few; D: TRBD1; V: TRBV27; length: 17; J: TRBJ1-6; DNA: TGTGCCAGCAGCCCCTGGGGGACAGCTGGGGGGAATTCACCCCTCCACTTT; CDR3: CASSPWGTAGGNSPLHF